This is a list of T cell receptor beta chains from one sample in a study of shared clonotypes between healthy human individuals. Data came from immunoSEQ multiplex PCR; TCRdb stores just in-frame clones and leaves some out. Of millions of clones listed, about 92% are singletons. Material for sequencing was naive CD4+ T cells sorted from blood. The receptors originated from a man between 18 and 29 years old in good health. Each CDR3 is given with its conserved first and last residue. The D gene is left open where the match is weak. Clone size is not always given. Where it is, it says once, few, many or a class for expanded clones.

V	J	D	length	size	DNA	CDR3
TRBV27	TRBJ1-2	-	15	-	TGTGCCAGCAGTTTAAGGGGCAGACTAGGCTATGGCTACACCTTC	CASSLRGRLGYGYTF
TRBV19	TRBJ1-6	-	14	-	TGTGCCAGTAGCGAGGGTACCTATAATTCACCCCTCCACTTT	CASSEGTYNSPLHF
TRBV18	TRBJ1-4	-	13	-	TGTGCCAGCTCGAGCAGTAATAATGAAAAACTGTTTTTT	CASSSSNNEKLFF
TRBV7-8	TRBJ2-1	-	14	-	TGTGCCAGCACCCTAGACCACTCCTACAATGAGCAGTTCTTC	CASTLDHSYNEQFF
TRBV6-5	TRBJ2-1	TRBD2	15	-	TGTGCCAGCAGTGCCCTAGCGGGAGGGCCGATTGAGCAGTTCTTC	CASSALAGGPIEQFF
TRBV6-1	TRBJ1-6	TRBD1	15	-	TGTGCCAGCCAACTGGACAGGGGGCAAGGTTCACCCCTCCACTTT	CASQLDRGQGSPLHF
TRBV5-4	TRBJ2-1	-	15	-	TGTGCCAGCAGCGAGTCAGGGGACTCCTACAATGAGCAGTTCTTC	CASSESGDSYNEQFF
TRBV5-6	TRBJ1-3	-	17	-	TGTGCCAGCAGCCTAGTCGGGGCGAGTGCCTCTGGAAACACCATATATTTT	CASSLVGASASGNTIYF
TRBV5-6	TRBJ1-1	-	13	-	TGTGCCAGCAGCTTGGGGCGAGACGCTGAAGCTTTCTTT	CASSLGRDAEAFF
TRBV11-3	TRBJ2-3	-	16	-	TGTGCCAGCAGCTTAGACGGGGCAGCTAGCACAGATACGCAGTATTTT	CASSLDGAASTDTQYF
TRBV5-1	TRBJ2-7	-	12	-	TGCGCCAGCAGCCCAGGAGCCTACGAGCAGTACTTC	CASSPGAYEQYF
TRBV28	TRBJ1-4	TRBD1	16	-	TGTGCCAGCACCACCGAGCCTACAGGGGGAAGTGAAAAACTGTTTTTT	CASTTEPTGGSEKLFF
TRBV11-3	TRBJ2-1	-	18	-	TGTGCCAGCAGCTTAGACTCGCGGGGCCCCAGCTCCTACAATGAGCAGTTCTTC	CASSLDSRGPSSYNEQFF
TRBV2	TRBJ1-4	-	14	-	TGTGCCAGCAGTGACGGCCGACTTGGAGAAAAACTGTTTTTT	CASSDGRLGEKLFF
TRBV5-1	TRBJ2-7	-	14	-	TGCGCCAGCAGCTACGGTTTTGCTGCCTACGAGCAGTACTTC	CASSYGFAAYEQYF
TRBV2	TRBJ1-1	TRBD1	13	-	TGTGCCAGCAGTCAAACCCACAGGGGACTTGCTTTCTTT	CASSQTHRGLAFF
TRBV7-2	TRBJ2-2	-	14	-	TGTGCCAGCAGCTTAGCAGATGCCACCGGGGAGCTGTTTTTT	CASSLADATGELFF
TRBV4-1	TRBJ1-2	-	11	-	TGCGCCAGCAGCCATCAGGATGGCTACACCTTC	CASSHQDGYTF
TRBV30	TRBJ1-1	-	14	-	TGTGCCTGGCGCACCGGGCCAGGGAGCACTGAAGCTTTCTTT	CAWRTGPGSTEAFF
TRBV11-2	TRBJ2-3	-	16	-	TGTGCCAGCACCGTAAATGGGGGGATGAGCACAGATACGCAGTATTTT	CASTVNGGMSTDTQYF
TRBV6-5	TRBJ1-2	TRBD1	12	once	TGTGCCAGCAGTACAGGGGATTATGGCTACACCTTC	CASSTGDYGYTF
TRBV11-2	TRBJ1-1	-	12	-	TGTGCCAGCAGCTTAGATCGGGGTGAAGCTTTCTTT	CASSLDRGEAFF
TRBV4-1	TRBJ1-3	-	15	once	TGCGCCAGCAGCCCACAGGCGATCTCTGGAAACACCATATATTTT	CASSPQAISGNTIYF
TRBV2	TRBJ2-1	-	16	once	TGTGCCAGCACCAAAGAGGGGATTGGGTCCTACAATGGGCAGTTCTTC	CASTKEGIGSYNGQFF
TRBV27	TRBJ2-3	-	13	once	TGTGCCAGCAGGCTCGGGGTTACGAATACGCAGTATTTT	CASRLGVTNTQYF
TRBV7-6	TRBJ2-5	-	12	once	TGTGCCAGCAGCTTACCCCAAGAGACCCAGTACTTC	CASSLPQETQYF
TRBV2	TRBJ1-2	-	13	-	TGTGCCAGCAGTGAACTCAGGGCGTATGGCTACACCTTC	CASSELRAYGYTF
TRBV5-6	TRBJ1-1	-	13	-	TGTGCCAGCAGCTTGGAGGCCTACACTGAAGCTTTCTTT	CASSLEAYTEAFF
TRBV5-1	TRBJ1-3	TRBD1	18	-	TGCGCCAGCAGCTTGGGTGGACAGGGAACAAAAGCTGGAAACACCATATATTTT	CASSLGGQGTKAGNTIYF
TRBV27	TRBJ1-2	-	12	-	TGTGCCAGCAGTCAGGGGAACTATGGCTACACCTTC	CASSQGNYGYTF
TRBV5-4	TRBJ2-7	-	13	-	TGTGCCAGCAGCATCGAAAGCTCCTACGAGCAGTACTTC	CASSIESSYEQYF
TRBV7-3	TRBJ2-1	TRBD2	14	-	TGTGCCAGCAGCTTTTCGCCCGGGGGGGCTGAGCAGTTCTTC	CASSFSPGGAEQFF
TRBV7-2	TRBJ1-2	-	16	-	TGTGCCAGCAGCTTAGGCGAACCAACTCCAAACTATGGCTACACCTTC	CASSLGEPTPNYGYTF
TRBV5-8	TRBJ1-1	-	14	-	TGTGCCAGCAGCCCCCGGGACCGGGACACTGAAGCTTTCTTT	CASSPRDRDTEAFF
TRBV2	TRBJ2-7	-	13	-	TGTGCCAGCACCGAGGACTTCTTCTACGAGCAGTACTTC	CASTEDFFYEQYF
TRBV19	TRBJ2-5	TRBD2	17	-	TGTGCCAGTAGTATCGACTCCGGGACTAGCGGGAAAGAGACCCAGTACTTC	CASSIDSGTSGKETQYF
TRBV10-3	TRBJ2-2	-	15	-	TGTGCCATCAGTTTAGGGACGGGGAACACCGGGGAGCTGTTTTTT	CAISLGTGNTGELFF
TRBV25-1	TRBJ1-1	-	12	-	TGTGCCAGCAGATCAACGAACACTGAAGCTTTCTTT	CASRSTNTEAFF
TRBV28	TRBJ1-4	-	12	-	TGTGCCAGCAGCCTCGGGGGTCCGTTTCTGTTTTTT	CASSLGGPFLFF
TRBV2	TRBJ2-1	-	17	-	TGTGCCAGCAGTGAAATTCCGGGAGTCAAACTCTACAATGAGCAGTTCTTC	CASSEIPGVKLYNEQFF
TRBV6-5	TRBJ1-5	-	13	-	TGTGCCAGCAGTCGTTCTCCTAGTCAGCCCCAGCATTTT	CASSRSPSQPQHF
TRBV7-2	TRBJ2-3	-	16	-	TGTGCCAGCAGCCCAGACCAGGTGGAGCGGGCAGATACGCAGTATTTT	CASSPDQVERADTQYF